The 18 T cell receptor beta chains in this list originate from one sample, sequenced in a study of a mutant IDH1 vaccine in newly diagnosed glioma (dated by TCRdb to the early 2020s). Library preparation employed the immunoSEQ multiplex PCR assay. The table comes from immuneACCESS by way of TCRdb, which keeps in-frame sequences with V and J called. Part of the clones is missing from these tables; in studies checked, under half for an unresolved V gene and the rest for unknown reasons. Here the sample has some 56,000 clones; approximately 71% occur a single time. The top ten constitute 5.3% of the sample. Antigen specificity for these receptors is unknown. The time point label of this sample denotes: week 47, end of study. Each vaccine dose was 300 ug of a 20-mer mutant IDH1 peptide in Montanide, given subcutaneously with topical imiquimod. Sequenced here: PBMCs, sampled from a glioma patient whose treatment included an IDH1 peptide vaccine. Source of these receptors: a man aged 50 to 59 with glioma.

The chain employs TRBV30 and TRBJ2-1, with D possibly matching TRBD1 (5 bases). Germline CDR1 is GTSNPN and CDR2 is SVGIG (reference sequence). The CDR3 contains 15 residues. V was trimmed by 1 base and J by 8 bases, leaving 18 bases between them. CDR3 in DNA: TGTGCCTGGAGTGGTGGGGCAATAAGTTGGGATGAGCAGTTCTTC. It translates to CAWSGGAISWDEQFF.

The table lists this clone with a count of one. The rearrangement uses TRBV7-9 and TRBJ2-2, with TRBD1 matching 12 bases. V lost 5 bases, J lost 5 bases, and 3 bases stayed unmatched. The germline gives CDR1 SEHNR, CDR2 FQNEAQ (reference sequence). CDR3 length: 15 residues. In DNA form, the CDR3 reads TGTGCCAGCAGCGGGGACAGGGGGCTGACCGGGGAGCTGTTTTTT. Its translation: CASSGDRGLTGELFF.

The genes are TRBV9 and TRBJ1-1, with a weak D call TRBD1 (5 bases). The germline V and J ends were trimmed by 3 bases and 0 bases, with 12 bases remaining between them. This CDR3 has 15 residues. Germline loops: CDR1 SGDLS, CDR2 YYNGEE. The CDR3 DNA sequence: TGTGCCAGCAGCGCCCTCGGGGACCTGAACACTGAAGCTTTCTTT. Translating gives CASSALGDLNTEAFF.

V gene TRBV6-1 combines with J gene TRBJ1-6; perhaps TRBD1 as D (5 bases). Between the trimmed V and J ends, which lost 7 bases and 10 bases, there was a span of 11 bases. CDR1 is MNHNS, CDR2 SASEGT, per germline. The CDR3 extends over 12 amino acids. The CDR3 reads CASTQGNSPLHF. CDR3 sequence (DNA): TGTGCCAGCACTCAGGGCAACTCACCCCTCCACTTT.

The rearrangement joins TRBV7-2 to TRBJ2-5; TRBD2 matches 12 bases. Trimming took 1 base from V and 4 from J; bases not matched to a gene: 7. The CDR3 is made up of 17 amino acids. In germline, CDR1 is SGHTA, CDR2 FQGNSA. The CDR3 loop reads CASSLGTSGAGGETQYF. For the CDR3, the DNA is TGTGCCAGCAGCTTAGGGACTAGCGGGGCTGGAGGAGAGACCCAGTACTTC.

This clone appeared a few times. The chain joins TRBV6-5 to TRBJ2-7, with TRBD1 identical over 9 bases. This CDR3 spans 13 amino acids. V gave up 4 bases and J gave up 7 bases; unmatched junction bases: 5. CDR1 MNHEY and CDR2 SVGAGI come from the germline V gene. CDR3 DNA sequence: TGTGCCAGCAGTTCGTACAGGGGGCAAGAGCAGTACTTC. Its protein product is CASSSYRGQEQYF.

The chain combines TRBV6-1 with TRBJ1-5, with a weak D call TRBD1 (5 bases). The CDR3 runs to 14 residues. From germline, CDR1 is MNHNS and CDR2 SASEGT. V gave up 9 bases and J gave up 4 bases, with 16 bases separating them. For the CDR3, the DNA is TGTGCCAGTGGACAAGGCCTAACGAATCAGCCCCAGCATTTT. Translating it yields CASGQGLTNQPQHF.

This clone appeared a few times. The chain is built from TRBV5-6 and TRBJ1-1, with unresolved D. The CDR3 totals 13 residues. CDR1 is SGHDT, CDR2 YYEEEE, per germline. The V end was cut by 0 bases, the J end by 1 base, with 4 bases between. The CDR3 coding sequence is TGTGCCAGCAGCTTGGGGTCGAACACTGAAGCTTTCTTT. Protein: CASSLGSNTEAFF.

V usage is TRBV6-5 and J usage is TRBJ1-2, with D maybe TRBD1 (6 bases). Germline V CDR1 and CDR2: MNHEY, SVGAGI. The CDR3 has 14 residues. Trimming cost V 6 bases and J 4 bases, with 15 bases left between them. DNA of the CDR3: TGTGCCAGCAGCCTCAGCCGACAGGCCTATGGCTACACCTTC. It specifies CASSLSRQAYGYTF.

This chain uses TRBV18 with TRBJ1-5; tentatively, D is TRBD1 (6 bases). Trimming pared 3 bases from V and 9 bases from J, leaving 18 bases between. The length of the CDR3 is 15 residues. In germline, CDR1 is KGHSH, CDR2 LQKENI. This CDR3 is CASSPDSTIGSPQHF. For the CDR3, the DNA is TGTGCCAGCTCACCGGACAGTACCATCGGTTCGCCCCAGCATTTT.

On this clone: One end of the junction fails to match germline, which may point to a read error. The chain employs TRBV29-1 and TRBJ1-2; D is unclear. The CDR3 sequence is 11 residues long. From germline, CDR1 is SQVTM and CDR2 ANQGSEA. CDR3 nucleotides: TGCAGCGCTGAAACTGACTATGGCTACACCTTC. Its translation: CSAETDYGYTF.

V and J are TRBV4-3 and TRBJ2-7; 10 nucleotides agree with TRBD1. Germline CDR1 is LGHNA and CDR2 is YSLEER. The CDR3 sequence is 15 residues long. Losses at the gene ends were 6 bases for V and 2 bases for J; bases not matched to a gene: 7. CDR3 coding DNA: TGCGCCAGCAGTCCCGGGACAGGGGCGACCTACGAGCAGTACTTC. The encoded protein is CASSPGTGATYEQYF.

This clone appeared once. The rearrangement joins TRBV6-5 to TRBJ1-2; D is ambiguous. Trimming removed 6 bases from V and 6 bases from J, with 17 bases in between. The CDR3 is 14 amino acids. Germline values: CDR1 MNHEY, CDR2 SVGAGI. The CDR3 region is CASRPGPRSDGYTF. The DNA for the CDR3 is TGTGCCAGCAGACCCGGGCCCAGGAGTGATGGCTACACCTTC.

This chain uses TRBV4-3 with TRBJ1-4, with a weak D call TRBD1 (5 bases). Trimming cost V 2 bases and J 4 bases, with 8 bases left between them. The CDR3 is 14 amino acids. The germline V gene has CDR1 LGHNA and CDR2 YSLEER. The CDR3 loop is CASSQNGGNEKLFF. The CDR3 DNA follows: TGCGCCAGCAGCCAAAACGGGGGTAATGAAAAACTGTTTTTT.

V usage is TRBV6-4 and J usage is TRBJ2-1, with 7 bases matching TRBD2. The CDR3 is 12 residues long. Germline V gene lookup returns CDR1 MRHNA and CDR2 SNTAGT. The V and J ends lost 0 bases and 12 bases, in that order; junction bases with no gene match: 2. The CDR3 region is CASSDSGGGQFF. DNA for the CDR3: TGTGCCAGCAGTGACTCAGGCGGGGGGCAGTTCTTC.

V is TRBV5-6 and J is TRBJ1-2; unclear D gene. The CDR3 is 15 residues long. Deletions cut 4 bases from V and 9 bases from J, with 22 bases between. The germline V gene has CDR1 SGHDT and CDR2 YYEEEE. CDR3 region: CASSPGRETAVRYTF. The CDR3 coding sequence is TGTGCCAGCAGCCCCGGAAGGGAGACCGCGGTCCGCTACACCTTC. The whole variable domain, remainder taken from reference TRBV5-6 and TRBJ1-2, is DAGVTQSPTHLIKTRGQQVTLRCSPKSGHDTVSWYQQALGQGPQFIFQYYEEEERQRGNFPDRFSGHQFPNYSSELNVNALLLGDSALYLCASSPGRETAVRYTFGSGTRLTVV.

The chain joins TRBV7-9 to TRBJ2-7, with D unclear. V was pared by 2 bases and J by 1 base, with 12 bases between. The CDR3 covers 15 residues. Germline assignment: CDR1 SEHNR and CDR2 FQNEAQ (reference sequence). The CDR3 here is CASSLIPGESYEQYF. CDR3 coding DNA: TGTGCCAGCAGCTTAATACCAGGTGAATCCTACGAGCAGTACTTC.

In this sample, this clone turned up a few times. The V call is TRBV27, the J call TRBJ1-6; a weak D match, TRBD1 (6 bases). The CDR3 is 14 residues long. V was pared by 2 bases and J by 8 bases, with 10 bases between. Germline-derived CDR1 and CDR2 are MNHEY and SMNVEV (reference sequence). The CDR3 spells CASSLRGGYSPLHF. As DNA, the CDR3 is TGTGCCAGCAGTTTAAGGGGGGGTTATTCACCCCTCCACTTT.